A selection of T cell receptor beta chains follows, all from one sample in a study of OX40 agonist ivuxolimab in advanced cancers. Assay used: immunoSEQ multiplex PCR; TCRdb lists only in-frame clones, some missing. Of more than 60,000 clones listed, more than 75% are singletons. This sample comprised CD4+ or CD8+ T cells sorted from blood, obtained in a trial of the OX40 agonist ivuxolimab. These TCRs come from an adult with an advanced solid tumor such as melanoma, head and neck, liver or kidney cancer. The CDR3 runs from the conserved cysteine through the conserved F or W. The D gene is left open where the match is weak. Not all rows give a size; the values are once, few, many and, for expanded clones, a class.

clone size	D gene	J gene	CDR3 length	V gene	CDR3 DNA	CDR3 protein
.	.	TRBJ2-7	14	TRBV10-3	TGTGCCATCAGTGAGTCAGGGCTAGGCTACGAGCAGTACTTC	CAISESGLGYEQYF
.	.	TRBJ1-4	14	TRBV29-1	TGCAGCGTCGCAAGTGACGGAACTAATGAAAAACTGTTTTTT	CSVASDGTNEKLFF
.	TRBD1	TRBJ1-5	15	TRBV4-2	TGTGCCAGCAGCCAAGATGTGGGACAGCTGTTTCCCCAGCATTTT	CASSQDVGQLFPQHF
once	TRBD2	TRBJ2-3	15	TRBV5-1	TGCGCCAGCAGCTTTAGCGGGAAGACCACAGATACGCAGTATTTT	CASSFSGKTTDTQYF
.	.	TRBJ1-5	15	TRBV6-5	TGTGCCAGCCGGGGCGGAGGGCTCAGCAATCAGCCCCAGCATTTT	CASRGGGLSNQPQHF
.	.	TRBJ2-1	13	TRBV29-1	TGCAGCGTTTTAACCAGCTCCTACAATGAGCAGTTCTTC	CSVLTSSYNEQFF
.	.	TRBJ2-7	14	TRBV10-1	TGCGCCAGCAGTGAGGGGAGGACACCCTACGAGCAGTACTTC	CASSEGRTPYEQYF
once	.	TRBJ1-1	13	TRBV5-1	TGCGCCAGCAGCTTGGTGCGGGAGACTGAAGCTTTCTTT	CASSLVRETEAFF
.	TRBD1	TRBJ2-4	17	TRBV30	TGTGCCTGGAGTGTAGGCGACAGGGTCCCCCCTTCAAACATTCAGTACTTC	CAWSVGDRVPPSNIQYF
.	TRBD1	TRBJ1-1	15	TRBV28	TGTGCCAGCAGGCCCCGGACAGGGGGAGGGACTGAAGCTTTCTTT	CASRPRTGGGTEAFF
once	TRBD1	TRBJ1-5	15	TRBV2	TGTGCCAGCAGGGCTCAGGGGGCAAGCAATCAGCCCCAGCATTTT	CASRAQGASNQPQHF
.	TRBD1	TRBJ1-2	15	TRBV4-1	TGCGCCAGCAGCCACCTCGCCCGGGACAGCTATGGCTACACCTTC	CASSHLARDSYGYTF
.	TRBD2	TRBJ2-1	14	TRBV29-1	TGCAGCGTTGAGGGGACTAGCTTCGGCAATGAGCAGTTCTTC	CSVEGTSFGNEQFF
.	TRBD2	TRBJ2-7	16	TRBV7-8	TGTGCCAGCAGCTTAGTTCGACTAGCGGGAGCAGGGGAGCAGTACTTC	CASSLVRLAGAGEQYF
.	.	TRBJ1-5	17	TRBV30	TGTGCCTGGAGTGCTGCGGCCGGTGGGGGTAGCAATCAGCCCCAGCATTTT	CAWSAAAGGGSNQPQHF
.	.	TRBJ2-2	11	TRBV30	TGTGCCTGGGGGGTCCCCGGGGAGCTGTTTTTT	CAWGVPGELFF
.	TRBD1	TRBJ2-1	16	TRBV4-2	TGTGCCAGCAGCCAAGATCTGGGACAGGCTTACAATGAGCAGTTCTTC	CASSQDLGQAYNEQFF
.	.	TRBJ1-4	13	TRBV11-2	TGTGCCAGCAGCTTAGGCTCAAATGAAAAACTGTTTTTT	CASSLGSNEKLFF
.	.	TRBJ2-3	14	TRBV27	TGTGCCAGCAGTTTAATGGCAGCCACAGATACGCAGTATTTT	CASSLMAATDTQYF
.	TRBD1	TRBJ2-7	16	TRBV7-3	TGTGCCAGCAGCTTAAGGTTGACAGGGAAGGCTTACGAGCAGTACTTC	CASSLRLTGKAYEQYF
.	.	TRBJ2-3	14	TRBV11-1	TGTGCCAGCACCCCCCGGGAGTCGACAGATACGCAGTATTTT	CASTPRESTDTQYF
.	TRBD1	TRBJ2-3	15	TRBV10-3	TGTGCCATCAAGGCACAACAGGGGGCTAAAGATACGCAGTATTTT	CAIKAQQGAKDTQYF
.	.	TRBJ1-1	15	TRBV5-1	TGCGCCAGCAGACCAGAGGAGGGGCACGACACTGAAGCTTTCTTT	CASRPEEGHDTEAFF
.	TRBD1	TRBJ1-2	13	TRBV30	TGTGCCTGGAATAGGGGGCTCAACTATGGCTACACCTTC	CAWNRGLNYGYTF
.	.	TRBJ2-5	16	TRBV18	TGTGCCAGCTCACAGAACAACAGGAGGTACCAAGAGACCCAGTACTTC	CASSQNNRRYQETQYF
.	.	TRBJ2-5	12	TRBV18	TGTGCCAGCTCCCTTGACACAGAGACCCAGTACTTC	CASSLDTETQYF
.	.	TRBJ2-5	16	TRBV30	TGTGCCTGGAGTGTACTCATCGGGAGCCCACGAGAGACCCAGTACTTC	CAWSVLIGSPRETQYF
.	.	TRBJ1-5	13	TRBV19	TGTGCCAGTAGTAGCACAGGGTATCAGCCCCAGCATTTT	CASSSTGYQPQHF
.	TRBD2	TRBJ2-7	14	TRBV19	TGTGCCAGTGAGAAGAAGGGAGGGACTTACGAGCAGTACTTC	CASEKKGGTYEQYF
.	.	TRBJ1-5	14	TRBV4-1	TGCGCCAGCAGCCCTACGCTATTACGGGGGCCCCAGCATTTT	CASSPTLLRGPQHF
.	.	TRBJ1-1	15	TRBV6-5	TGTGCCAGCAGCTTGACGGACACCCTGAACACTGAAGCTTTCTTT	CASSLTDTLNTEAFF
once	TRBD1	TRBJ2-1	15	TRBV4-2	TGTGCCAGCAGCCAAGACCCCGGACAGGGCGATGAGCAGTTCTTC	CASSQDPGQGDEQFF
.	.	TRBJ2-3	12	TRBV18	TGTGCCAGCTCACCACCGACAGATACGCAGTATTTT	CASSPPTDTQYF
.	.	TRBJ1-5	15	TRBV19	TGTGCCAGTAGTAGTGGGGCCCAGCGGAATCAGCCCCAGCATTTT	CASSSGAQRNQPQHF
.	.	TRBJ2-5	12	TRBV11-2	TGTGCCAGCAGTACAGCCCAAGAGACCCAGTACTTC	CASSTAQETQYF
.	.	TRBJ1-2	14	TRBV10-3	TGTGCCATCAGTGACTTCGACAGAAACTATGGCTACACCTTC	CAISDFDRNYGYTF
.	TRBD1	TRBJ2-7	13	TRBV6-5	TGTGCCAGCAGTCCCTCACAGGGGTTCGGGCAGTACTTC	CASSPSQGFGQYF
.	TRBD2	TRBJ2-7	15	TRBV19	TGTGCCAGTAGTACCGGGACTAGTCTGAGCTACGAGCAGTACTTC	CASSTGTSLSYEQYF
.	.	TRBJ2-7	15	TRBV6-5	TGTGCCAGCAGAAAGGACCCGAACGGGCCCTACGAGCAGTACTTC	CASRKDPNGPYEQYF